These 13 T cell receptor beta chains came from one sample sequenced in a study of OX40 agonist ivuxolimab in advanced cancers. The method was immunoSEQ multiplex PCR; TCRdb's version includes in-frame clones alone and lacks a portion of them. The table lists about 31,000 clones, around nine tenths of them singletons, with 26% in the top ten. Source: CD4+ or CD8+ T cells sorted from blood, taken in a trial of the OX40 agonist ivuxolimab. These receptors all come from an adult with an advanced solid tumor such as melanoma, head and neck, liver or kidney cancer.

The rearrangement joins TRBV4-1 to TRBJ2-7; D unresolved. Germline assignment: CDR1 MGHRA and CDR2 YSYEKL. V lost 2 bases, J lost 2 bases, and 22 bases lay in between. The CDR3 contains 18 residues. CDR3 bases: TGCGCCAGCAGCCAATTGTTTTCGTCGAGCCCAGGACCCTACGAGCAGTACTTC. The encoded protein is CASSQLFSSSPGPYEQYF.

This rearrangement joins TRBV4-1 to TRBJ1-2; tentatively, D is TRBD1 (5 bases). Germline assignment: CDR1 MGHRA and CDR2 YSYEKL. The CDR3 covers 16 residues. Trimming took 0 bases from V and 2 from J, leaving 13 bases between them. The DNA for the CDR3 is TGCGCCAGCAGCCAAGAATGGAGGGACCTCAACTATGGCTACACCTTC. It translates to CASSQEWRDLNYGYTF.

V usage is TRBV7-9 and J usage is TRBJ1-1; no definite D call. Germline CDR1 and CDR2: SEHNR and FQNEAQ (reference sequence). The ends were cut back, 3 bases at V and 5 bases at J, with 10 bases in the middle. The CDR3 totals 13 residues. The CDR3 coding sequence is TGTGCCAGCAGCTTTTTGGGGAAGACTGAAGCTTTCTTT. It is translated as CASSFLGKTEAFF.

This clone has a single count. This sequence joins TRBV2 and TRBJ2-2; 7 positions agree with TRBD1. Germline CDR1 SNHLY, CDR2 FYNNEI. The CDR3 runs to 15 residues. The ends lost 6 bases at V and 6 bases at J; junction bases unmatched: 10. The CDR3 region has the DNA TGTGCCAGCAGCAAGGATAGGGGGCTCCCCGGGGAGCTGTTTTTT. Protein sequence: CASSKDRGLPGELFF.

The V and J genes are TRBV18 and TRBJ2-3; D remains ambiguous. Germline CDR1 is KGHSH and CDR2 is LQKENI. This CDR3 has 14 residues. V lost 5 bases and J 0 bases, leaving 9 bases between the germline ends. The CDR3, as DNA: TGTGCCAGCTCATTCATGGACAGCACAGATACGCAGTATTTT. This encodes CASSFMDSTDTQYF.

This clone was detected once. The chain uses TRBV9 and TRBJ1-2; the D is unclear. CDR3 length equals 13 residues. Trimming removed 1 base at V and 1 base at J, with 5 bases between. CDR1 and CDR2 (germline): SGDLS, YYNGEE. CDR3 sequence (DNA): TGTGCCAGCAGCGTAAGGGATAACTATGGCTACACCTTC. Encoded protein: CASSVRDNYGYTF.

The chain links TRBV27 to TRBJ1-1; 7 nucleotides line up with TRBD1. Trimming cost V 7 bases and J 5 bases; bases outside gene matches: 13. Germline V gene lookup returns CDR1 MNHEY and CDR2 SMNVEV (reference sequence). CDR3 length: 15 amino acids. The CDR3 reads CASTPVRGQWTEAFF. The CDR3 coding sequence is TGTGCCAGCACCCCGGTGAGGGGGCAGTGGACTGAAGCTTTCTTT.

The chain uses TRBV30 and TRBJ2-7, with D perhaps TRBD1 (5 bases). This CDR3 has 13 amino acids. V was pared by 0 bases and J by 7 bases, with 13 bases between. Germline values: CDR1 GTSNPN, CDR2 SVGIG (reference sequence). This CDR3 reads CAWSVLLTDEQYF. The CDR3 DNA is TGTGCCTGGAGTGTACTATTGACAGATGAGCAGTACTTC. Looking up the rest from reference TRBV30 and TRBJ2-7 gives the full variable domain: SQTIHQWPATLVQPVGSPLSLECTVEGTSNPNLYWYRQAAGRGLQLLFYSVGIGQISSEVPQNLSASRPQDRQFILSSKKLLLSDSGFYLCAWSVLLTDEQYFGPGTRLTVT.

The chain recombines TRBV6-1 with TRBJ2-7; weak D call: TRBD1 (5 bases). The germline V gene has CDR1 MNHNS and CDR2 SASEGT. V lost 2 bases, J lost 5 bases, and 19 bases lay in between. The CDR3 sequence is 16 residues long. In nucleotides, the CDR3 is TGTGCCAGCAGTGAATATGCGAGAGCAGGGATCCACGAGCAGTACTTC. It specifies CASSEYARAGIHEQYF.

This sequence joins TRBV5-6 and TRBJ2-7, with D possibly matching TRBD1 (5 bases). This CDR3 is 17 amino acids long. Germline V gene sequence: CDR1 SGHDT, CDR2 YYEEEE. V gave up 2 bases and J gave up 0 bases, with 18 bases separating them. In DNA, the CDR3 is TGTGCCAGCAGCTTCGCTGTTGACAGCCTACACTCCTACGAGCAGTACTTC. It specifies CASSFAVDSLHSYEQYF.

This clone was picked up one time. J is TRBJ1-1 and V is TRBV5-5; D remains unclear. Per the germline V gene, CDR1 is SGHKS and CDR2 is YYEKEE (reference sequence). V lost 4 bases, J lost 3 bases, and 7 bases lay in between. The CDR3 runs 12 residues. CDR3 nucleotides: TGTGCCAGCAGCACCGGAGACACTGAAGCTTTCTTT. Protein: CASSTGDTEAFF. The whole variable domain, filled in from reference TRBV5-5 and TRBJ1-1, reads DAGVTQSPTHLIKTRGQQVTLRCSPISGHKSVSWYQQVLGQGPQFIFQYYEKEERGRGNFPDRFSARQFPNYSSELNVNALLLGDSALYLCASSTGDTEAFFGQGTRLTVV.

The V and J genes are TRBV9 and TRBJ2-1; TRBD2 agrees at 11 bases. The CDR3 is made up of 16 amino acids. Per germline, CDR1 SGDLS and CDR2 YYNGEE. With 3 bases clipped from V and 1 base from J, the junction kept 3 bases outside the gene matches. The CDR3 bases are TGTGCCAGCAGCGGAAGACTAGCGGGGTCCTACAATGAGCAGTTCTTC. Amino acids: CASSGRLAGSYNEQFF.

The J gene is TRBJ1-2, the V gene TRBV6-5; 7 positions agree with TRBD1. V shed 6 bases, J shed 8 bases, and the junction held 9 bases outside the gene matches. Germline V gene lookup returns CDR1 MNHEY and CDR2 SVGAGI. This CDR3 has 13 residues. The CDR3: CASSTQGGQGYTF. DNA of the CDR3: TGTGCCAGCAGCACCCAGGGGGGGCAAGGCTACACCTTC.